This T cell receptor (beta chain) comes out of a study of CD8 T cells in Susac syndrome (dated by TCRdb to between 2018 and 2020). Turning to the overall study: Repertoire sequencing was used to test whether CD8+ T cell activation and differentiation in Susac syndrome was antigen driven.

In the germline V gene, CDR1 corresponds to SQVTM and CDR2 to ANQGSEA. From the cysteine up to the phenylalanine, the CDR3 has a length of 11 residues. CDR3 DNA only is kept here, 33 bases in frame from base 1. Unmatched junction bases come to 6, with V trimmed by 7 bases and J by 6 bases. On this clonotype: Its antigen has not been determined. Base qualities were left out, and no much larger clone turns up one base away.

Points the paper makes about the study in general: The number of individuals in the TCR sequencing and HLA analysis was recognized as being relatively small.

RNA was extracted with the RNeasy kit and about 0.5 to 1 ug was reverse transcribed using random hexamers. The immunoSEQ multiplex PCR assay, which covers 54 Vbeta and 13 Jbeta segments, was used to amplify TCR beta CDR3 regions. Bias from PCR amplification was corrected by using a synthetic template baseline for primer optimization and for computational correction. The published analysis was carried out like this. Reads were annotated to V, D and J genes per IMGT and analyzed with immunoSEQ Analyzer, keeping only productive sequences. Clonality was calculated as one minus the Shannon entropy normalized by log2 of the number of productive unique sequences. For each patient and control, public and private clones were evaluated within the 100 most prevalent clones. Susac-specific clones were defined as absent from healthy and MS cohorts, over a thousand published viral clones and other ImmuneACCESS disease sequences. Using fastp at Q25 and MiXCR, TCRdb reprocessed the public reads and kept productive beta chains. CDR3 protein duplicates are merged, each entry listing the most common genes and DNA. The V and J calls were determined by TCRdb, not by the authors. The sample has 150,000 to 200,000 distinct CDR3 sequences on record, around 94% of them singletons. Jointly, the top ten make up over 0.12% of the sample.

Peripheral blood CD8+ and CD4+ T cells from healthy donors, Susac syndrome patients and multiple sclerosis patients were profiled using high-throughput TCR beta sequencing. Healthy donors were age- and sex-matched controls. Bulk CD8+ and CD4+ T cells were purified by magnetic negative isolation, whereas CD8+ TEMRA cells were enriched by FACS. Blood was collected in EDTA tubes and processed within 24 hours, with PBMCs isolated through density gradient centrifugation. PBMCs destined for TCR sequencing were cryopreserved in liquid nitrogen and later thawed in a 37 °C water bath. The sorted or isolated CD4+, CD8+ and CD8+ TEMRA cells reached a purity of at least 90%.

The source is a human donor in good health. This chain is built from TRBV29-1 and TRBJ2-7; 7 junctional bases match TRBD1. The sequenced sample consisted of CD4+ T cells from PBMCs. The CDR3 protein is CSAWDRTEQYF. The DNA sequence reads TGCAGCGCCTGGGACAGAACCGAGCAGTACTTC.